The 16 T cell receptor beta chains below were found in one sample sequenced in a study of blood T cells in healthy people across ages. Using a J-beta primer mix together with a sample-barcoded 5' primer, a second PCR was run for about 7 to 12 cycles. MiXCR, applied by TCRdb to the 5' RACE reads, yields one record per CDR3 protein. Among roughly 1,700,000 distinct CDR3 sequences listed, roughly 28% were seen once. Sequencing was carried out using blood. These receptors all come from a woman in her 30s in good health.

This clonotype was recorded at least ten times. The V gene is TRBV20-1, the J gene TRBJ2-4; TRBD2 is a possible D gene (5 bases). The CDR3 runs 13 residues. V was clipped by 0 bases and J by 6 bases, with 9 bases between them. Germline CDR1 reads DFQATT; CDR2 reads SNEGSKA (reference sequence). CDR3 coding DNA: TGCAGTGCTAGAGATGAGCGGTTAAACATTCAGTACTTC. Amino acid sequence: CSARDERLNIQYF.

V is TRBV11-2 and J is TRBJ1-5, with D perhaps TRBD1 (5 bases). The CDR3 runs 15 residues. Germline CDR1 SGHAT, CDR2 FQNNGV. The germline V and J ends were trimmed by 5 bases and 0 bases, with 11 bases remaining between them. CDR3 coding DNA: TGTGCCAGCAGCGAGAGGGGCAGTAGCAATCAGCCCCAGCATTTT. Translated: CASSERGSSNQPQHF. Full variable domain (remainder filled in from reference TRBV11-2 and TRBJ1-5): EAGVAQSPRYKIIEKRQSVAFWCNPISGHATLYWYQQILGQGPKLLIQFQNNGVVDDSQLPKDRFSAERLKGVDSTLKIQPAKLEDSAVYLCASSERGSSNQPQHFGDGTRLSIL.

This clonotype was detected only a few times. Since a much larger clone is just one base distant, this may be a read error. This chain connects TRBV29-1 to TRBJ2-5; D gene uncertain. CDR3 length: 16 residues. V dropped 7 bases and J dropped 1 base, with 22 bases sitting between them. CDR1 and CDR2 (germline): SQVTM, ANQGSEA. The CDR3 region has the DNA TGCAGCGCCCGACCCCCACCCGACGGATTCCAAGAGACCCAGTACTTC. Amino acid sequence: CSARPPPDGFQETQYF.

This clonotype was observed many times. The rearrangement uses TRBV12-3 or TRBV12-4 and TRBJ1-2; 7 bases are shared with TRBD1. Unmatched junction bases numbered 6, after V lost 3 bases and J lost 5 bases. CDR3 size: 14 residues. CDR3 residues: CASSFGTAFYGYTF. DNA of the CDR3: TGTGCCAGCAGTTTCGGGACAGCGTTTTATGGCTACACCTTC.

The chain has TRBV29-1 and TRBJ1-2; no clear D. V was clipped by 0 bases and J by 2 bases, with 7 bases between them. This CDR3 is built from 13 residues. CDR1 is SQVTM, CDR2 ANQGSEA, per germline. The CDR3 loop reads CSVEDGQNYGYTF. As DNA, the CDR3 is TGCAGCGTTGAAGACGGCCAGAACTATGGCTACACCTTC.

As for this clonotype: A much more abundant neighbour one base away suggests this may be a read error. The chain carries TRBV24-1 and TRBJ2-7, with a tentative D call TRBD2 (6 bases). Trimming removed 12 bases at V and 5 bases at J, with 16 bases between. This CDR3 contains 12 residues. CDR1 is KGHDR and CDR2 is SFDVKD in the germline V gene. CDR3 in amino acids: CAAPQGGDEQYF. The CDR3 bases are TGTGCCGCACCGCAGGGAGGAGACGAGCAGTACTTC.

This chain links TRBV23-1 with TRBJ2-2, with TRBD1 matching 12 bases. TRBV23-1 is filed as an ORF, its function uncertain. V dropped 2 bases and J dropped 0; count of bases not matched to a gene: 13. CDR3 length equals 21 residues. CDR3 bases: TGCGCCAGCAGTCAACCCAATATTGGGACAGGGGGCCCTTCGAACACCGGGGAGCTGTTTTTT. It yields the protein CASSQPNIGTGGPSNTGELFF.

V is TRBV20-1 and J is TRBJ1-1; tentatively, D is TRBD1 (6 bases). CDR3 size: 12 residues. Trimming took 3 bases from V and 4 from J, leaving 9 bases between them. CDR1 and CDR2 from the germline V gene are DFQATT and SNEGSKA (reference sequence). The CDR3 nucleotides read TGCAGTGCTAGCAGGGGAGGCACTGAAGCTTTCTTT. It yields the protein CSASRGGTEAFF.

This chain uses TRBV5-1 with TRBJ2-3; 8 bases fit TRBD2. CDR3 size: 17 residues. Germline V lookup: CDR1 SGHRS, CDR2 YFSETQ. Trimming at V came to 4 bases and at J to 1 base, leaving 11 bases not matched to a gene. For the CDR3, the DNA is TGCGCCAGCAGCCCGCCGGGACGAGCGGGAGGCACAGATACGCAGTATTTT. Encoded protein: CASSPPGRAGGTDTQYF.

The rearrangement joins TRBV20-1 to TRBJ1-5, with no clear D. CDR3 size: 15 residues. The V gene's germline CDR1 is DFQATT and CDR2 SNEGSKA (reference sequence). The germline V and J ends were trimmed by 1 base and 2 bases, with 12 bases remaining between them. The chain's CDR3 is CSARVDSSGNQPQHF. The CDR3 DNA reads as TGCAGTGCTAGAGTCGATTCATCGGGCAATCAGCCCCAGCATTTT.

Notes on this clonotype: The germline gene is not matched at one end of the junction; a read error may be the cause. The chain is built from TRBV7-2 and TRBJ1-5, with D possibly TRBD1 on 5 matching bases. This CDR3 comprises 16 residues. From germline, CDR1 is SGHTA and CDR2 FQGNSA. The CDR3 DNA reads TGTGCCAGCAACTTAGAGACGGGGCTTCGCAATCAGCCCCAGCATTTT. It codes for CASNLETGLRNQPQHF.

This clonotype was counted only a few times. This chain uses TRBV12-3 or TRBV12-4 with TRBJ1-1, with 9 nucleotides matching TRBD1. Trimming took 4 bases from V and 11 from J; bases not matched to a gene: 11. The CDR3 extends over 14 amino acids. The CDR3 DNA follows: TGTGCCAGCAGTTCCCAGACAGGGGGGTGCTTGGCTTTCTTT. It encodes CASSSQTGGCLAFF.

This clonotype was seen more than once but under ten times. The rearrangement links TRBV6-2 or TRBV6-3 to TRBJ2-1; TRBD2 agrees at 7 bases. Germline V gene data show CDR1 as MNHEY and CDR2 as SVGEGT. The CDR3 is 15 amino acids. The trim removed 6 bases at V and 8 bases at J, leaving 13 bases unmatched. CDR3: CASSPGLGVADEQFF. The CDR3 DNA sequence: TGTGCCAGCAGCCCCGGACTAGGGGTCGCGGATGAGCAGTTCTTC.

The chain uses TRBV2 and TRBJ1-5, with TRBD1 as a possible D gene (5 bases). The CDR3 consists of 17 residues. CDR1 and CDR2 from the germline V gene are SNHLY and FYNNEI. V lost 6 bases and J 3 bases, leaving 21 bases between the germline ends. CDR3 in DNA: TGTGCCAGCAGCAAGGACTCCAGGGCGTACACCAATCAGCCCCAGCATTTT. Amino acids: CASSKDSRAYTNQPQHF.

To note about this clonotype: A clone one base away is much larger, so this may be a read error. CDR3 DNA sequence: TGTGCCTGCAGCTTCGACGCCGAAATGGGGCAGTTCTTC. Translation: CACSFDAEMGQFF. The V and J genes are TRBV7-9 and TRBJ2-1; no clear D gene. CDR3 length equals 13 residues. Germline CDR1 is SEHNR and CDR2 is FQNEAQ (reference sequence).

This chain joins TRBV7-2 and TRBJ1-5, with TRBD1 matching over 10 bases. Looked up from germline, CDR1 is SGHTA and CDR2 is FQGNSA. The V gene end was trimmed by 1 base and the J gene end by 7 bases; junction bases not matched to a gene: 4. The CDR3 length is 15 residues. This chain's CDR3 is CASSLVRDRGQPQHF. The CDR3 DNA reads TGTGCCAGCAGCTTAGTCCGGGACAGGGGCCAGCCCCAGCATTTT.